Each of the 7 T cell receptor beta chains below was sequenced from the same sample in a study of blood T cell repertoires in COVID-19. Assay used: immunoSEQ multiplex PCR; TCRdb lists only in-frame clones, some missing. The top ten hold less than 3.5% of the sample, which has 190,000 or so clones, more than 75% seen once. The sequenced material came from peripheral blood. The receptor source for this set is a man aged 40-50 years with active or convalescent COVID-19.

The gene calls are TRBV27 and TRBJ2-1; no clear D gene. CDR3 size: 12 residues. The germline V and J ends were trimmed by 5 bases and 6 bases, with 8 bases remaining between them. Per germline, CDR1 MNHEY and CDR2 SMNVEV (reference sequence). CDR3 residues: CASSIIGNEQFF. CDR3 sequence (DNA): TGTGCCAGCAGTATCATCGGCAATGAGCAGTTCTTC.

The rearrangement links TRBV7-2 to TRBJ2-2; 10 bases fit TRBD2. The CDR3 covers 14 residues. The germline gives CDR1 SGHTA, CDR2 FQGNSA. The junction had 2 bases not matched to a gene; V was cut back by 4 bases and J by 6 bases. As DNA, the CDR3 is TGTGCCAGCAGCTCGAGCGGGGGGGCCGGGGAGCTGTTTTTT. This translates into CASSSSGGAGELFF.

The rearrangement links TRBV29-1 to TRBJ1-1, with a possible D match to TRBD1 (5 bases). CDR3 length equals 11 residues. Trimming took off 6 bases at V and 11 bases at J, with 16 bases between the two ends. Germline V gene data show CDR1 as SQVTM and CDR2 as ANQGSEA. The CDR3 sequence is CSVGTGGKAFF. The CDR3, as DNA: TGCAGCGTGGGGACGGGCGGGAAGGCTTTCTTT.

V is TRBV24-1 and J is TRBJ2-5, with D unresolved. CDR1 is KGHDR and CDR2 is SFDVKD in the germline V gene. This CDR3 is 12 amino acids long. The V end lost 4 bases, the J end lost 5 bases, and 7 bases lay between the germline ends. CDR3 nucleotides: TGTGCCACCAGTGACCCCCTTGAGACCCAGTACTTC. As protein: CATSDPLETQYF.

This clone was seen only a few times. The genes are TRBV6-6 and TRBJ1-2; possible D gene TRBD1, 6 bases. Germline V gene data show CDR1 as MNHNY and CDR2 as SVGAGI (reference sequence). The V end lost 7 bases, the J end lost 8 bases, and 11 bases lay between the germline ends. This CDR3 has 11 amino acids. DNA for the CDR3: TGTGCCAGCATCCAGGGGAAAGGCTACACCTTC. Residues: CASIQGKGYTF.

This chain connects TRBV6-2 or TRBV6-3 to TRBJ2-1; weak D call: TRBD2 (5 bases). V was shortened by 4 bases and J by 2 bases, with 18 bases between the two germline ends. Germline assignment: CDR1 MNHEY and CDR2 SVGEGT. The CDR3 extends over 17 amino acids. The CDR3 DNA reads as TGTGCCAGCAGTTCCCCCTGGGGTAGCGAGGCCTACAATGAGCAGTTCTTC. Translation: CASSSPWGSEAYNEQFF.

The chain uses TRBV6-1 and TRBJ2-7, with 9 bases aligning to TRBD1. This CDR3 comprises 14 residues. Germline lookup yields CDR1 MNHNS and CDR2 SASEGT. V was clipped by 5 bases and J by 3 bases; unmatched bases: 5. The DNA for the CDR3 is TGTGCCAGCAGTTATGGGGACAGGGACTACGAGCAGTACTTC. This codes for CASSYGDRDYEQYF.